The 12 T cell receptor beta chains below were found in one sample sequenced in a study of tumor-infiltrating lymphocytes in primary liver carcinoma. Researchers generated TCR beta cDNA from around 510 ng of total RNA, relying on a constant-region primer. It was through three nested multiplex PCR rounds of slightly modified ARM-PCR that TCR beta libraries arose. TRBV1-TRBV30 forward and Cbeta reverse primers drove the first two approximately 11-cycle rounds. TCRdb reanalysed the multiplex PCR reads using MiXCR and keeps one entry per CDR3 protein. The data hold about 100,000 distinct CDR3 sequences, with 55% to 75% observed a single time. The tissue used was unsorted bulk material of about 20-33 mg. RNA and DNA were co-extracted from it with the AllPrep DNA/RNA mini kit. The specimen sequenced was tumor-adjacent normal liver tissue. These receptors were taken from a man aged 40-49 years with primary liver carcinoma and hepatitis B virus infection.

In regard to this clonotype: The junction departs from the called germline gene at one end, perhaps through a read error. The chain joins TRBV29-1 to TRBJ2-1; either TRBD1 or TRBD2 may supply D (5 bases each). Germline values: CDR1 SQVTM, CDR2 ANQGSEA. CDR3 length equals 15 residues. The CDR3 nucleotides are TGCAGCGTGGGACCTCCTTCCAGCTCCTACAATGGGCAGTCCTTC. Translating it yields CSVGPPSSSYNGQSF.

About this clonotype: No conserved phenylalanine or tryptophan ends this CDR3, so it is likely a read error. The J gene is TRBJ2-3, the V gene TRBV14; D call uncertain. This CDR3 is built from 15 residues. Looked up from germline, CDR1 is SGHDN and CDR2 is FVKESK. V lost 1 base, J lost 1 base, and 9 bases lay in between. This CDR3 is CASSQGRAGTDTQYL. CDR3 DNA: TGTGCCAGCAGCCAAGGACGGGCTGGCACAGATACGCAGTATCTT.

V is TRBV5-1 and J is TRBJ1-2; D unresolved. The CDR3 covers 13 residues. V lost 2 bases and J 0 bases, leaving 5 bases between the germline ends. In germline, CDR1 is SGHRS, CDR2 YFSETQ. The CDR3 sequence is CASSLTANYGYTF. DNA of the CDR3: TGCGCCAGCAGCTTAACCGCTAACTATGGCTACACCTTC. Full variable domain (missing parts from reference TRBV5-1 and TRBJ1-2): KAGVTQTPRYLIKTRGQQVTLSCSPISGHRSVSWYQQTPGQGLQFLFEYFSETQRNKGNFPGRFSGRQFSNSRSEMNVSTLELGDSALYLCASSLTANYGYTFGSGTRLTVV.

This clonotype has a handful of counts. A much more abundant neighbour one base away suggests this may be a read error. This sequence joins TRBV4-1 and TRBJ2-2, with 11 bases matching TRBD2. Losses at the gene ends were 3 bases for V and 6 bases for J; bases not matched to a gene: 9. The CDR3 extends over 17 amino acids. Germline loops: CDR1 MGHRA, CDR2 YSYEKL. CDR3 sequence (DNA): TGCGCCAGCAGCCATGTTAGCGGGAGGGCGGACGCCGGGGAGCTGTTTTTT. Encoded protein: CASSHVSGRADAGELFF.

A note on this clonotype: A much larger clone lies a single base off, so this may be a read error. This chain connects TRBV10-1 to TRBJ2-2; D may be TRBD1 (6 bases). V lost 4 bases and J 4 bases, leaving 7 bases between the germline ends. Germline V gene data show CDR1 as WNHNN and CDR2 as SYGVQD (reference sequence). The CDR3 extends over 13 amino acids. The CDR3: CASSARGTGELFF. The CDR3 nucleotides are TGCGCCAGCAGTGCCAGGGGCACCGGGGAGCTGTTTTTT.

Note on this clonotype: One end of the junction does not line up with germline, which may come from a read error. This rearrangement joins TRBV11-2 to TRBJ2-3; maybe TRBD1 (7 bases). The germline V gene has CDR1 SGHAT and CDR2 FQNNGV. This CDR3 comprises 14 residues. CDR3 region: CVSSLIGGTDTQYF. DNA for the CDR3: TGTGTCAGCAGCTTAATCGGCGGGACAGATACGCAGTATTTC.

The count of this clonotype is one. The CDR3: CASSRGYHQETQYF. The CDR3 nucleotides read TGTGCCAGTAGCCGGGGCTACCACCAAGAGACCCAGTACTTC. V usage is TRBV11-2 and J usage is TRBJ2-5; D assignment may be TRBD1 or TRBD2 (5 bases each). Trimming shortened V by 9 bases and J by 0 bases, and 14 bases separated the two germline ends. The CDR3 has 14 amino acids. The V gene's germline CDR1 is SGHAT and CDR2 FQNNGV.

With respect to this clonotype: Because the CDR3 is missing its conserved closing phenylalanine or tryptophan, this is likely a read error. The chain uses TRBV6-1 and TRBJ2-3; no clear D. From germline, CDR1 is MNHNS and CDR2 SASEGT. V gave up 6 bases and J gave up 0 bases, with 7 bases separating them. This CDR3 region has 13 residues. CDR3 sequence reads: CASRMYSTDTQYL. CDR3 DNA sequence: TGTGCCAGCAGGATGTATAGCACAGATACGCAGTATTTG.

The chain carries TRBV7-8 and TRBJ2-1; 9 positions match TRBD2. This CDR3 spans 16 amino acids. The germline V gene encodes CDR1 SGHVS and CDR2 FQNEAQ. V lost 1 base, J lost 6 bases, and 7 bases stayed unmatched. The CDR3 protein is CASSLGISSGTNEQFF. The CDR3 DNA reads TGTGCCAGCAGCTTAGGGATCTCTAGCGGGACCAATGAGCAGTTCTTC.

Remarks on this clonotype: Its ends do not fully match the called genes, so a read error is possible. The chain carries TRBV11-2 and TRBJ2-3; the match to TRBD2 covers 8 bases. There are 16 residues in the CDR3. The V gene's germline CDR1 is SGHAT and CDR2 FQNNGV. The CDR3 DNA reads TGTGCTAGCAGCCCCCCAACTAGCGGCAACACAGGTACGCAGTATTTT. This translates into CASSPPTSGNTGTQYF.

The chain links TRBV12-3 or TRBV12-4 to TRBJ1-1, with a weak D call TRBD1 (5 bases). V shed 7 bases and J shed 5 bases, with 20 bases lying between them. The CDR3 runs 15 residues. The CDR3: CASNPPGGFPTEAFF. The CDR3 region has the DNA TGTGCCAGCAATCCGCCGGGGGGGTTCCCGACTGAAGCTTTCTTT.

V is TRBV2 and J is TRBJ1-4; 7 bases are a match to TRBD1. The CDR3 is 15 amino acids. Germline V gives CDR1 SNHLY, CDR2 FYNNEI. With 8 bases clipped from V and 0 bases from J, the junction kept 6 bases outside the gene matches. The CDR3 loop reads CASGRDRTTNEKLFF. DNA of the CDR3: TGTGCCAGCGGCCGGGACAGAACAACTAATGAAAAACTGTTTTTT.